This T cell receptor (beta chain) was documented in a study of blood T cell repertoires in COVID-19. Study in general: COVID-19 samples collected from the United States, Italy and Spain covered acute and convalescent phases. T cells, B-cell-depleted T cells, or PBMCs provided the cDNA or gDNA that served as material.

The CDR3 runs 15 residues. V lost 0 bases, J lost 3 bases, and 1 base stayed unmatched. In germline, CDR1 is ENHRY, CDR2 SYGVKD. In the original analysis: Amplified reference gene primers provided the basis for estimating nucleated cell counts. Clones were read by immunoSEQ multiplex PCR, and TCRdb kept only the in-frame ones, dropping some. Clone size and V and J calls were adopted from that table, with D and trimming inferred from the DNA. Among just under 150,000 clones listed, more than 75% were seen once. The receptor comes from a human donor with acute or convalescent COVID-19. The donor label of this sample is uncertain. The V and J genes are TRBV10-3 and TRBJ1-5; 8 positions agree with TRBD1. Sequencing input: peripheral blood. The CDR3 spells CAISESDRDNQPQHF. The DNA for the CDR3 is TGTGCCATCAGTGAGTCGGACAGGGACAATCAGCCCCAGCATTTT.